Below, 14 T cell receptor beta chains from the same sample are listed, as sequenced in a study of radiotherapy plus CTLA-4 blockade in lung cancer. Method: immunoSEQ multiplex PCR; TCRdb's copy keeps in-frame clones and lacks some. The sample carries around 37,000 clones, 72% recorded once. Specimen: peripheral blood, collected from a patient treated with radiotherapy plus ipilimumab. The receptors here all came from a human donor with non-small cell lung cancer who had stable disease on radiotherapy plus ipilimumab.

J is TRBJ2-7 and V is TRBV7-8; no clear D gene. V lost 5 bases to trimming and J lost 4 bases, with 15 bases between them. Germline V gene data show CDR1 as SGHVS and CDR2 as FQNEAQ. This CDR3 region has 14 residues. CDR3: CASSPTLGFYEQYF. CDR3 sequence (DNA): TGTGCCAGCAGCCCGACTTTAGGATTTTACGAGCAGTACTTC.

The V and J genes are TRBV14 and TRBJ2-3; D possibly corresponds to TRBD1 (5 bases). V lost 4 bases to trimming and J lost 6 bases, with 14 bases between them. This CDR3 has 14 amino acids. Per germline, CDR1 SGHDN and CDR2 FVKESK. The CDR3: CASSRQPAWDTQYF. CDR3 DNA sequence: TGTGCCAGCAGCCGACAGCCAGCATGGGATACGCAGTATTTT. The complete variable domain, with remaining parts taken from reference TRBV14 and TRBJ2-3, reads EAGVTQFPSHSVIEKGQTVTLRCDPISGHDNLYWYRRVMGKEIKFLLHFVKESKQDESGMPNNRFLAERTGGTYSTLKVQPAELEDSGVYFCASSRQPAWDTQYFGPGTRLTVL.

CDR3 sequence reads: CASGTLNSPLHF. CDR3 nucleotides: TGTGCCAGCGGGACATTAAATTCACCCCTCCACTTT. The V call is TRBV9, the J call TRBJ1-6, with D possibly TRBD1 on 6 matching bases. The germline V gene has CDR1 SGDLS and CDR2 YYNGEE. The CDR3 has 12 residues. Trimming left V 7 bases short and J 7 bases short, with 9 bases between.

The chain links TRBV10-3 to TRBJ1-4; 7 bases agree with TRBD1. The V gene end was trimmed by 0 bases and the J gene end by 6 bases; junction bases not matched to a gene: 13. Germline CDR1 is ENHRY and CDR2 is SYGVKD. This CDR3 contains 18 residues. The CDR3 DNA sequence: TGTGCCATCAGTGAGTCGACCCCTGGACAGGCTGGGGATGAAAAACTGTTTTTT. Translating it yields CAISESTPGQAGDEKLFF.

The CDR3, as DNA: TGCGCCAGCAGCGACCCTCGGACAGGCACTAATGAAAAACTGTTTTTT. Translating gives CASSDPRTGTNEKLFF. This sequence joins TRBV5-1 and TRBJ1-4, with 7 bases that match TRBD1. The CDR3 spans 16 residues. The trim removed 4 bases at V and 2 bases at J, leaving 8 bases unmatched. In germline, CDR1 is SGHRS, CDR2 YFSETQ.

V gene TRBV10-3 combines with J gene TRBJ1-2; unclear D gene. Between the trimmed V and J ends, which lost 8 bases and 8 bases, there was a span of 18 bases. Germline V gives CDR1 ENHRY, CDR2 SYGVKD. The CDR3 loop spans 13 amino acids. CDR3 region: CAIGPGLEQGYTF. Written as DNA, the CDR3 is TGTGCCATCGGCCCAGGCCTGGAACAAGGCTACACCTTC.

The sample holds a few counts of this clone. The chain links TRBV11-2 to TRBJ2-1; the D gene is possibly TRBD1 (5 bases). The CDR3 consists of 15 residues. V was clipped by 2 bases and J by 8 bases, with 16 bases between them. Germline V CDR1 and CDR2: SGHAT, FQNNGV. The CDR3 nucleotides are TGTGCCAGCAGCTTACTTAACGGCAGGGCGGATGAGCAGTTCTTC. It is translated as CASSLLNGRADEQFF.

The chain has TRBV11-3 and TRBJ1-1, with no clear D. V lost 5 bases and J 4 bases, leaving 17 bases between the germline ends. CDR1 and CDR2 (germline): SGHNT, YENEEA. The length of the CDR3 is 15 residues. The CDR3 sequence: CASSPRSTGSTEAFF. CDR3 coding DNA: TGTGCCAGCAGCCCCCGCTCCACGGGTAGCACTGAAGCTTTCTTT. Full variable domain (outside the CDR3, taken from reference TRBV11-3 and TRBJ1-1): EAGVVQSPRYKIIEKKQPVAFWCNPISGHNTLYWYLQNLGQGPELLIRYENEEAVDDSQLPKDRFSAERLKGVDSTLKIQPAELGDSAVYLCASSPRSTGSTEAFFGQGTRLTVV.

V usage is TRBV5-6 and J usage is TRBJ1-2, with D unresolved. The CDR3 is 14 residues long. The V gene's germline CDR1 is SGHDT and CDR2 YYEEEE. V shed 7 bases and J shed 5 bases, with 18 bases lying between them. The CDR3 DNA reads as TGTGCCAGCTCCCGGGGAGAAAAAGTTTATGGCTACACCTTC. This gives the protein CASSRGEKVYGYTF.

V gene TRBV5-1 combines with J gene TRBJ2-7; D is possibly TRBD1 (6 bases). V lost 2 bases and J 2 bases, leaving 11 bases between the germline ends. Germline CDR1 and CDR2: SGHRS and YFSETQ. This CDR3 spans 14 amino acids. Here the CDR3 reads CASSLQGATYEQYF. In nucleotides, the CDR3 is TGCGCCAGCAGCTTACAGGGAGCTACCTACGAGCAGTACTTC.

The J gene is TRBJ1-2, the V gene TRBV11-1; 8 bases are a match to TRBD1. In germline, CDR1 is SGHAT, CDR2 FQDESV (reference sequence). Germline trimming cut 5 bases from V and 3 bases from J; bases unmatched to any gene: 8. The CDR3 has 15 amino acids. CDR3 nucleotide sequence: TGTGCCAGCAGCATACCGGGACAGGAGGACTATGGCTACACCTTC. This gives the protein CASSIPGQEDYGYTF.

The chain is built from TRBV2 and TRBJ2-5; 10 nucleotides line up with TRBD1. Germline V CDR1 and CDR2: SNHLY, FYNNEI. The CDR3 length is 13 residues. J was trimmed by 2 bases and V by 9 bases; bases with no gene match: 3. This CDR3 reads CARGDRGQETQYF. CDR3 DNA sequence: TGTGCCAGGGGGGACAGGGGACAAGAGACCCAGTACTTC.

In this sample, this clone turned up a few times. The genes are TRBV10-3 and TRBJ2-5; 8 positions agree with TRBD1. Germline loops: CDR1 ENHRY, CDR2 SYGVKD. The CDR3 runs to 14 residues. V dropped 3 bases and J dropped 4; count of bases not matched to a gene: 4. CDR3 in DNA: TGTGCCATCAGTGACGGACAGGGAAGAGAGACCCAGTACTTC. Translated: CAISDGQGRETQYF.

Only a few counts were recorded for this clone. The chain recombines TRBV30 with TRBJ1-2, with a tentative D call TRBD1 (6 bases). Trimming stripped 3 bases from V and 7 bases from J, with 15 bases between. This CDR3 region has 13 residues. Germline assignment: CDR1 GTSNPN and CDR2 SVGIG (reference sequence). The CDR3 loop reads CAWRPAGARGYTF. CDR3 DNA sequence: TGTGCCTGGAGACCGGCAGGGGCGCGTGGCTACACCTTC.